This T cell receptor beta chain was sequenced in a study of response to subunit inactivated influenza vaccine. TCRdb itself ran the RT-PCR reads through MiXCR, one entry per CDR3 protein. The sample carries 600,000 to 850,000 distinct CDR3 sequences, 13% to 15% recorded once. Comments on this clonotype: This may be a read error: a much more frequent sequence differs by one nucleotide.

Germline V gene data show CDR1 as SGHRS and CDR2 as YFSETQ. The length of the CDR3 is 13 residues. V and J are TRBV5-1 and TRBJ2-1; D is ambiguous. Material: PBMCs from blood, obtained around 15 days before vaccination. The origin of this receptor is a man in his forties or fifties who received an inactivated influenza vaccine. CDR3 loop: CASSLGSNKEQFF. The CDR3, as DNA: TGCGCCAGCAGCTTGGGGTCGAACAAAGAGCAGTTCTTC.